Below are 5 T cell receptor beta chains sequenced from a single sample in a study of HIV-infected children after antiretroviral therapy interruption (dated by TCRdb to about 2019). Per the publication, the treatment or condition label means: PENTA 11 planned treatment interruption arm or continuous ART arm. The library was built by means of 3' RACE. Sequenced using an Illumina MiSeq. TCR libraries were built from RNA using a 3' RACE protocol with unique molecular identifiers to correct PCR amplification bias. The public reads were run again by TCRdb, first through fastp at Q25 and then through MiXCR, and only productive beta chains were kept. Each CDR3 protein appears once, grouped with its most common genes and DNA. The sample has tens of thousands of distinct CDR3 sequences on record, approximately 4.3% of them singletons. The ten most abundant clones make up 0.7% of the sample. Sequenced material: CD45RA+ CD4+ T cells from PBMCs, pooled from several time points, taken from a donor given antiretroviral therapy, either interrupted or continuous. Explained via the paper, the cell subset or site label denotes: naive CD4+ CD45RA+ CD45RO- T cells. These receptors were collected from a pool of human donors with HIV.

This clonotype was seen ten or more times. The chain uses TRBV20-1 and TRBJ2-7; 10 bases are a match to TRBD1. J gave up 2 bases and V 2 bases, and 3 bases lay outside the gene matches. Per the germline V gene, CDR1 is DFQATT and CDR2 is SNEGSKA (reference sequence). The CDR3 runs 14 residues. This CDR3 reads CSARLTGGPYEQYF. The CDR3 bases are TGCAGTGCTAGACTGACAGGGGGCCCCTACGAGCAGTACTTC.

This clonotype has a count of ten or more. The chain is built from TRBV7-2 and TRBJ2-2; D is perhaps TRBD2 (6 bases). The V gene's germline CDR1 is SGHTA and CDR2 FQGNSA. The CDR3 contains 14 residues. Trimming stripped 5 bases from V and 2 bases from J, with 9 bases between. The CDR3 sequence: CASSPGVNTGELFF. In DNA form, the CDR3 reads TGTGCCAGCAGCCCGGGAGTTAACACCGGGGAGCTGTTTTTT.

This clonotype occurred many times. The gene calls are TRBV10-3 and TRBJ1-1; D gene uncertain. V lost 0 bases and J lost 1, with 6 bases in between. The CDR3 consists of 14 residues. Germline CDR1 ENHRY, CDR2 SYGVKD. CDR3 in amino acids: CAISESASNTEAFF. CDR3 nucleotides: TGTGCCATCAGTGAGTCGGCCTCGAACACTGAAGCTTTCTTT.

Many counts were recorded for this clonotype. The J gene is TRBJ1-5, the V gene TRBV19, with 9 bases matching TRBD1. V gave up 5 bases and J gave up 5 bases; unmatched junction bases: 4. This CDR3 contains 14 residues. Germline V gene lookup returns CDR1 LNHDA and CDR2 SQIVND (reference sequence). The CDR3 DNA follows: TGTGCCAGTAGTCGGGGACAGGGCTATCAGCCCCAGCATTTT. Amino acids: CASSRGQGYQPQHF.

The V and J genes are TRBV20-1 and TRBJ2-7; the D is unclear. CDR3 length: 13 residues. V was trimmed by 3 bases and J by 1 base, leaving 10 bases between them. CDR1 is DFQATT, CDR2 SNEGSKA, per germline (reference sequence). The chain's CDR3 is CSASWGSSYEQYF. The CDR3 DNA sequence: TGCAGTGCTAGTTGGGGTTCTTCCTACGAGCAGTACTTC.